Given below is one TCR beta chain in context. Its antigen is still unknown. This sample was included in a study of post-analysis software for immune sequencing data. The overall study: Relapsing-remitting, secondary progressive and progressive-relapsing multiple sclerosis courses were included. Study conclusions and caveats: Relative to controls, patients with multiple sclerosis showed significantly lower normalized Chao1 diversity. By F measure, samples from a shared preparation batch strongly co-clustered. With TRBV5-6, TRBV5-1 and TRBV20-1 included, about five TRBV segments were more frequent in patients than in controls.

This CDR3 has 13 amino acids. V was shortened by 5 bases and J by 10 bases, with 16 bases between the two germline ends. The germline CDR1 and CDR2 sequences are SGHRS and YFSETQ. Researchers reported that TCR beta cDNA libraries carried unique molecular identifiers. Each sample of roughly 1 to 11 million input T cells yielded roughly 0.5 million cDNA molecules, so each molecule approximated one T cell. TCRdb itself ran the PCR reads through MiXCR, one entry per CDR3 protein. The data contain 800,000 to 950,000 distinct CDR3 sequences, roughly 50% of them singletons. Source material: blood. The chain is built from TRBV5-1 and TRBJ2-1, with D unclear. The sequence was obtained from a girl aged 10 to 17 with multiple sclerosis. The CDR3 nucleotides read TGCGCCAGCAGTTCGGAACCCTATTGGGAGCAGTTCTTC. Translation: CASSSEPYWEQFF.